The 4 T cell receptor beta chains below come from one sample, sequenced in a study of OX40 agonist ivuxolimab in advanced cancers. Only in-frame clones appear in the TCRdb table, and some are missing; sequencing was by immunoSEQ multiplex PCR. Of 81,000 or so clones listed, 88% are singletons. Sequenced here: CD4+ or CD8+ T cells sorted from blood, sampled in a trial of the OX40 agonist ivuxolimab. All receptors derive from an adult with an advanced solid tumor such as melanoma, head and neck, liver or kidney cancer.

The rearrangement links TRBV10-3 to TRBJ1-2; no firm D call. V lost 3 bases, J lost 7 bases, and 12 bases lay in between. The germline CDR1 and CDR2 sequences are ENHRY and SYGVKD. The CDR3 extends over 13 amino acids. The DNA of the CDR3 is TGTGCCATCAGTGATACAGAGAGGAGTGGCTACACCTTC. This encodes CAISDTERSGYTF.

In DNA form, the CDR3 reads TGCGCCAGCAGCCCGTTGAATGTCGGGACTACCGAGGGAGCTTTCTTT. As protein: CASSPLNVGTTEGAFF. The V and J genes are TRBV4-1 and TRBJ1-1; a weak D match, TRBD1 (5 bases). CDR1 and CDR2 from the germline V gene are MGHRA and YSYEKL. The CDR3 totals 16 residues. The germline V and J ends were trimmed by 4 bases and 10 bases, with 25 bases remaining between them.

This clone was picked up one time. The CDR3: CSVLFGRGNTGELFF. The CDR3 bases are TGCAGCGTCCTCTTTGGCAGGGGGAACACCGGGGAGCTGTTTTTT. The rearrangement links TRBV29-1 to TRBJ2-2, with TRBD1 as a possible D gene (6 bases). From germline, CDR1 is SQVTM and CDR2 ANQGSEA. V gave up 6 bases and J gave up 1 base, with 15 bases separating them. CDR3 length: 15 amino acids.

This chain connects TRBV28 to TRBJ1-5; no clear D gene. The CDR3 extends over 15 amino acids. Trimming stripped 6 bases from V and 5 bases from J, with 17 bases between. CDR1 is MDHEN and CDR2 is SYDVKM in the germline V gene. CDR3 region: CASSPPESSYQPQHF. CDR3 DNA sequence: TGTGCCAGCAGCCCCCCTGAAAGTTCATATCAGCCCCAGCATTTT.